The clone carrying this T cell receptor (beta chain) was detected once. As yet, its antigen is unknown. This sample stems from a study of cytomegalovirus exposure and HLA in healthy donors. Overall study results and limits: It was assumed in the presence/absence analyses that sequencing depth was roughly uniform across donors.

Amplification used 60 Vbeta primers and 13 Jbeta primers. Libraries were prepared by immunoSEQ multiplex PCR; TCRdb keeps only in-frame clonotypes and omits some of them. This sample has some 140,000 clones, with less than 80% found just once. CDR1 is SGHRS, CDR2 YFSETQ, per germline. The CDR3 runs 13 residues. With 0 bases removed from V and 8 bases from J, the gap between germline ends came to 11 bases. The sample consisted of PBMCs. The source is a woman aged 45 to 65 in good health and CMV-seropositive. The rearrangement uses TRBV5-1 and TRBJ1-2, with a tentative D call TRBD1 (5 bases). This CDR3 is CASSLAGTGGYTF. The CDR3 DNA reads TGCGCCAGCAGCTTGGCAGGAACAGGAGGCTACACCTTC.